What follows is one TCR beta chain and its context. The target of this receptor is not known. Per-base qualities were not stored, and no clone one base away is much larger. A case-control design nested within a healthcare worker cohort in London, UK, was used, with weekly nasopharyngeal swab PCR tests and blood sampling performed. Healthcare workers were recruited between 23 and 31 March 2020, during the week of the UK lockdown, and were followed weekly for up to about 15 weeks. The data are from a study of early T cells in non-severe SARS-CoV-2 infection (dated by TCRdb to the early 2020s). Broadly, across the study: Because TCR sequencing relied on bulk RNA taken from unsorted whole blood, pairing of alpha and beta chains was not possible.

The library was obtained by 5' RACE. Sequencing was carried out with a NextSeq 500. To correct for sequencing error and PCR bias, the TCR library protocol tagged individual cDNA molecules with unique molecular identifiers. TCR alpha and beta chains were both sequenced, and the abundances of alpha and beta sequences in each sample were closely correlated with each other. As for the original processing: Decombinator V4 was used to perform V gene, J gene and CDR3 annotation of TCR sequences. TCRs were defined as expanded if a significant change between any two time points was detected under a Poisson model with p below 0.0001. TCR abundances were normalised to the total number of TCRs sequenced per sample and were expressed as counts per million. VDJdb, accessed 1 November 2021, was searched for CMV, EBV and SARS-CoV-2 annotated TCRs, with TCRs annotated for multiple antigens excluded. TCRdb trimmed public reads at Q25 via fastp, called clones via MiXCR and kept in-frame beta chains. Rows are combined by CDR3 protein, so each entry shows the most common genes and DNA. For this entry, the V and J calls and clone size follow TCRdb and not the study's own pipeline. The sample includes about 130,000 distinct CDR3 sequences, with about 15% observed a single time. Around a fifth of the sample is in the top ten clones.

Summary of the overall study and its limitations: Matching against VDJdb was skewed toward anti-spike CD8 responses, likely underestimated virus-specific expansions, and missed private and CD4 specificities.

This receptor was identified in an adult who was a healthcare worker with PCR-confirmed SARS-CoV-2 infection or an uninfected control (not recorded which). Sequences were obtained from whole blood.

The CDR3 corresponds to CASSLISGLEGTGELFF. The DNA reads TGTGCCAGCAGCTTAATTTCAGGCCTCGAGGGGACCGGGGAGCTGTTTTTT. This receptor chain uses TRBV7-3 and TRBJ2-2, with the D call perhaps TRBD1 or TRBD2, as 5 bases match in each case. From the cysteine up to the phenylalanine, the CDR3 has a length of 17 residues. Only CDR3 DNA remains: 51 bases, in frame from the first base. V loses 1 base of germline sequence and J loses 5 bases, and the interval between the two ends is 17 bases. The germline V gene sets CDR1 to SGHTA and CDR2 to FQGTGA. Full variable domain (CDR3 extended with the reference TRBV7-3 and TRBJ2-2 proteins): GAGVSQTPSNKVTEKGKYVELRCDPISGHTALYWYRQSLGQGPEFLIYFQGTGAADDSGLPNDRFFAVRPEGSVSTLKIQRTERGDSAVYLCASSLISGLEGTGELFFGEGSRLTVL.